Listed below are T cell receptor beta chains from one sample, sequenced in a study of T cell responses to AZD1222 COVID-19 vaccine. TCRdb's copy holds only in-frame clones and misses some; the assay was immunoSEQ multiplex PCR. Among fewer than 30,000 clones listed, roughly 78% were seen once. Sequencing used peripheral blood, obtained on day 0 of AZD1222 vaccination. These receptors came from an adult in good health. Each CDR3 is given with its conserved first and last residue. Fields, in order: D gene, J gene, V gene, clone size, CDR3 DNA, CDR3 protein. D genes are given only for firm matches. Not every row has a clone size; where given, it reads once, few, many or a size class.

TRBD1	TRBJ2-1	TRBV5-1	few	TGCGCCAGCAGCACAGGGGAATGGGCCTACAATGAGCAGTTCTTC	CASSTGEWAYNEQFF
TRBD1	TRBJ1-4	TRBV7-9	.	TGTGCCAGCAGCCTTGGACAGGTTGCAACTAATGAAAAACTGTTTTTT	CASSLGQVATNEKLFF
.	TRBJ1-2	TRBV6-6	.	TGTGCCAGCAGTTACTCGACCAGCACTGGAGGCTACACCTTC	CASSYSTSTGGYTF
.	TRBJ2-5	TRBV30	.	TGTGCCTGGTCAGCAGGGATGGGTGAGACCCAGTACTTC	CAWSAGMGETQYF
.	TRBJ1-5	TRBV7-8	.	TGTGCCAGCAGCTTAACGCTTCCGAGACAGGCTTTGTATTTT	CASSLTLPRQALYF
TRBD1	TRBJ2-5	TRBV15	few	TGTGCCACCAGCAGAGAGGTCTGGGACAGGGACCACGATCAAGAGACCCAGTACTTC	CATSREVWDRDHDQETQYF
TRBD1	TRBJ1-6	TRBV27	.	TGTGCCAGCAGCAAAACCGGGACAGGGAGAGCACCCCTCCACTTT	CASSKTGTGRAPLHF
TRBD1	TRBJ1-2	TRBV11-2	few	TGTGCCAGCAGCTTAGATAGGCAGGGGGACGGCTACACCTTC	CASSLDRQGDGYTF
.	TRBJ2-5	TRBV24-1	.	TGTGCCACCAGTGACCGAGGGGCATTGGGGGAGACCCAGTACTTC	CATSDRGALGETQYF
.	TRBJ1-5	TRBV7-2	.	TGTGCCAGCAGCTTAGCGGGGACAAACAATCAGCCCCAGCATTTT	CASSLAGTNNQPQHF
.	TRBJ2-1	TRBV29-1	.	TGCAGCGTCGGCGACAGCTACAATGAGCAGTTCTTC	CSVGDSYNEQFF
.	TRBJ1-1	TRBV6-2/TRBV6-3	.	TGTGCCAGCAGGTACGGAGTGGTGGCTTTCTTT	CASRYGVVAFF
.	TRBJ1-1	TRBV6-2/TRBV6-3	.	TGTGCCAGCAGTTACGAGGGGCGTACTGAAGCTTTCTTT	CASSYEGRTEAFF
.	TRBJ1-2	TRBV29-1	.	TGCAGCGTAGGGGGGACTGAGAACTATGGCTACACCTTC	CSVGGTENYGYTF
.	TRBJ1-1	TRBV11-2	once	TGTGCCAGCAGCTTAGGATATGGGGGAAACACTGAAGCTTTCTTT	CASSLGYGGNTEAFF
.	TRBJ1-1	TRBV18	few	TGTGCCAGCTCACCATCATTGGGGACAATGAACACTGAAGCTTTCTTT	CASSPSLGTMNTEAFF
.	TRBJ2-2	TRBV11-2	.	TGTGCCAGCAGCTTAGTAATGACTTCCACCGGGGAGCTGTTTTTT	CASSLVMTSTGELFF
TRBD2	TRBJ2-1	TRBV4-1	.	TGCGCCAGCAGCCGGCGCGAATTGGCGGGAGGGCGAACGGTCAATGAGCAGTTCTTC	CASSRRELAGGRTVNEQFF
TRBD2	TRBJ2-3	TRBV5-4	.	TGTGCCAGCAGCTACCCGGGACTAGCGGGATCAGATACGCAGTATTTT	CASSYPGLAGSDTQYF
.	TRBJ2-5	TRBV11-3	.	TGTGCCAGCAGCTTAGGCGCGGAGACCCAGTACTTC	CASSLGAETQYF
.	TRBJ2-5	TRBV30	.	TGTGCCTGGTCGTCGGGGAACCAAGAGACCCAGTACTTC	CAWSSGNQETQYF
TRBD1	TRBJ1-3	TRBV10-3	.	TGTGCCATCAGACAGGGGGCCGCTGGAAACACCATATATTTT	CAIRQGAAGNTIYF
.	TRBJ1-2	TRBV9	.	TGTGCCAGCAGCGTAGGGGGGGACTATGGCTACACCTTC	CASSVGGDYGYTF
.	TRBJ2-2	TRBV24-1	.	TGTGCCACCGGGAGTGGGGGCGGTGGAACCGGGGAGCTGTTTTTT	CATGSGGGGTGELFF
.	TRBJ1-2	TRBV5-4	once	TGTGCCAGCAGCCCGGGACAAGCTCGGGGCTACACCTTC	CASSPGQARGYTF